This TCR beta chain was recorded in a study of T cells after yellow fever vaccination. A 5'RACE template-switching step, the method used to make TCR cDNA, added a universal primer site and UMIs. TCRdb re-called the 5' RACE reads with MiXCR, one entry per CDR3 protein. The table records approximately 120,000 distinct CDR3 sequences, around 7.7% of them present only once. This clonotype was recorded at least ten times. The CDR3 spans 12 residues. CDR1 is SGHTA, CDR2 FQGNSA, per germline. The V and J ends lost 8 bases and 7 bases, in that order; junction bases with no gene match: 3. The V and J genes are TRBV7-2 and TRBJ1-5; 9 nucleotides align to TRBD1. The input for sequencing was CD4+ T cells sorted from PBMCs, taken more than 8 days after the first yellow fever vaccination. This TCR came from a man aged 18 to 35 who received the YFV17D yellow fever vaccine. CDR3 loop: CASGTGPQPQHF. CDR3 in DNA: TGTGCCAGCGGGACAGGGCCACAGCCCCAGCATTTT.